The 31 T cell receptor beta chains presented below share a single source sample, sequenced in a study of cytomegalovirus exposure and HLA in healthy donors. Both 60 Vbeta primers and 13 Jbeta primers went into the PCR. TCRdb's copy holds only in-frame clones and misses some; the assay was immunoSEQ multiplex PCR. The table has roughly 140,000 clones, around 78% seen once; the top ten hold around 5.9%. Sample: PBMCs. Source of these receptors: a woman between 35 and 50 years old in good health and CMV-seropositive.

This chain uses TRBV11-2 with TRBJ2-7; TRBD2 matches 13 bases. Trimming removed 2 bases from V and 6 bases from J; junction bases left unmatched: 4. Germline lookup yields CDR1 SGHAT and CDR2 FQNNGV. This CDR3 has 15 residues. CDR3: CASSLQGLAGSEQYF. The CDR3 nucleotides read TGTGCCAGCAGCTTACAGGGACTAGCGGGAAGCGAGCAGTACTTC.

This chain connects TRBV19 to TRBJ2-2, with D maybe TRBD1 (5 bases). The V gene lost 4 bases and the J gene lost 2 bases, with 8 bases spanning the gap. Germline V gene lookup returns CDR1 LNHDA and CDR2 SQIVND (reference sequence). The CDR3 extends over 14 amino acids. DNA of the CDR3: TGTGCCAGTAGTAGACAGATCAACACCGGGGAGCTGTTTTTT. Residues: CASSRQINTGELFF.

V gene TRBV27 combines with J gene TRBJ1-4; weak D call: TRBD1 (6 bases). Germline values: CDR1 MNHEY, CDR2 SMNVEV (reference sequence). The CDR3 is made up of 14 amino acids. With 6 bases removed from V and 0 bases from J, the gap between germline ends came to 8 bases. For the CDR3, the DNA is TGTGCCAGCAGAGGGGGGGCAACTAATGAAAAACTGTTTTTT. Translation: CASRGGATNEKLFF.

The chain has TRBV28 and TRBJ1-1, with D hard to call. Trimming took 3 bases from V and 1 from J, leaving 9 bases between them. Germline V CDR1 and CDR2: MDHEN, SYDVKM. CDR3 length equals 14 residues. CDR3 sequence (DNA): TGTGCCAGCAGTTTCGAACACCAGAACACTGAAGCTTTCTTT. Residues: CASSFEHQNTEAFF.

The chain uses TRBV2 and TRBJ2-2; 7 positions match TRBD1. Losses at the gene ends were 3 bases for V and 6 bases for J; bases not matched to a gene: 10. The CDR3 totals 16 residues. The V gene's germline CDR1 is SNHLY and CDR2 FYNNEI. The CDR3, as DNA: TGTGCCAGCAGTGAGCGACAGGGCACTATCGCCGGGGAGCTGTTTTTT. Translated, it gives CASSERQGTIAGELFF.

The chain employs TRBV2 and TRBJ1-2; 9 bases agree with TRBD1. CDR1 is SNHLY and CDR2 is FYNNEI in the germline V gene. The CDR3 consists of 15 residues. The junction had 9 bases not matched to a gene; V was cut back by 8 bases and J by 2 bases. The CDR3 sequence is CASDSGTGPNYGYTF. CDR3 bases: TGTGCCAGCGATTCCGGGACAGGGCCAAACTATGGCTACACCTTC.

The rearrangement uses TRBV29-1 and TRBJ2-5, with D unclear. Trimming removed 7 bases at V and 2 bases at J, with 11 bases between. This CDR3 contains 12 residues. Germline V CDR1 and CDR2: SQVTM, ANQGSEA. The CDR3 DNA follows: TGCAGCGCCTCTCGACTGCAAGAGACCCAGTACTTC. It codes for CSASRLQETQYF. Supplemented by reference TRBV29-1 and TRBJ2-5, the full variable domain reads SAVISQKPSRDICQRGTSLTIQCQVDSQVTMMFWYRQQPGQSLTLIATANQGSEATYESGFVIDKFPISRPNLTFSTLTVSNMSPEDSSIYLCSASRLQETQYFGPGTRLLVL.

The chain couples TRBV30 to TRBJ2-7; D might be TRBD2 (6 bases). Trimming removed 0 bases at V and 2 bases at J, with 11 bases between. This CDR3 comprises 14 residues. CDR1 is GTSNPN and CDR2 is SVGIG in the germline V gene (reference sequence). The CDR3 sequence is CAWSVGGAAYEQYF. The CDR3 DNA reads TGTGCCTGGAGTGTTGGCGGGGCTGCCTACGAGCAGTACTTC.

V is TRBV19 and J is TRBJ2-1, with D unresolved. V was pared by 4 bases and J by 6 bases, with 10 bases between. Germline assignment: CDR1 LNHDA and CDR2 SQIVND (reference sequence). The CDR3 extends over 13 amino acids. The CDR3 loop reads CASSRIFGNEQFF. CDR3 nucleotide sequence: TGTGCCAGTAGTAGAATATTCGGCAATGAGCAGTTCTTC.

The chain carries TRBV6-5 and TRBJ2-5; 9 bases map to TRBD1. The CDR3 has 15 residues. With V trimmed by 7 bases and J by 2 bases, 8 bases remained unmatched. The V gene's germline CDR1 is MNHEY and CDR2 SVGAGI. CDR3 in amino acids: CASTPLDRGQETQYF. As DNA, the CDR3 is TGTGCCAGCACCCCCCTGGACAGGGGTCAAGAGACCCAGTACTTC.

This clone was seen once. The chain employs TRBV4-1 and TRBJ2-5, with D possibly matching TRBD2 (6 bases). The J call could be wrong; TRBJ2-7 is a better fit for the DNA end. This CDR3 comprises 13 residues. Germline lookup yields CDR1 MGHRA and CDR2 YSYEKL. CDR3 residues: CASSRDLHYEQYF. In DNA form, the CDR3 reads TGCGCCAGCAGCCGGGACTTACACTACGAGCAGTACTTC.

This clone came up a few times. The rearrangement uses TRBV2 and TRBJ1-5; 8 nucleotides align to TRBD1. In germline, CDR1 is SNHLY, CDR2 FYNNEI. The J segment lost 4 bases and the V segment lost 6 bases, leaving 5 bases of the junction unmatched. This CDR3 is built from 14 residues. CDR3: CASSSRTGNQPQHF. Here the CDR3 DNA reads TGTGCCAGCAGCAGCCGGACAGGGAATCAGCCCCAGCATTTT.

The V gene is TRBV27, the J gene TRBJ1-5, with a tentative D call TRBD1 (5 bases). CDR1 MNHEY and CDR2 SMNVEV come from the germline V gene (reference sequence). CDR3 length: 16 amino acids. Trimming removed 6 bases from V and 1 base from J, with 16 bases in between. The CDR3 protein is CASSPSRGGSNQPQHF. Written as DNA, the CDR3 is TGTGCCAGCAGCCCCAGTAGGGGCGGCAGCAATCAGCCCCAGCATTTT.

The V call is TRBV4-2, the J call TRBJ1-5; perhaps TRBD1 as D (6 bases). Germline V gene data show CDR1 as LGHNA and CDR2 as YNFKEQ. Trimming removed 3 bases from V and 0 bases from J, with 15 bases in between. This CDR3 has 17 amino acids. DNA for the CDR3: TGTGCCAGCAGCCACGTCGGACAGATTTATAGCAATCAGCCCCAGCATTTT. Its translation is CASSHVGQIYSNQPQHF.

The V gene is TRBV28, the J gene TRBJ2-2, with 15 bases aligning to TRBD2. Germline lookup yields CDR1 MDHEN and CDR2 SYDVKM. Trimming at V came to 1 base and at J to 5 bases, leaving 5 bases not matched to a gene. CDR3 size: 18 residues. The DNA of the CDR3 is TGTGCCAGCAGTTTATCGGGACTAGCGGGAGGTCGAACCGGGGAGCTGTTTTTT. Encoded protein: CASSLSGLAGGRTGELFF.

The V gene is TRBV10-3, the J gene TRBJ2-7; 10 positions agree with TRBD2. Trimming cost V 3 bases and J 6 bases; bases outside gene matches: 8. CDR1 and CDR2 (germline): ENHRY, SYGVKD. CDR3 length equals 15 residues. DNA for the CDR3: TGTGCCATCAGTGATATGACAGCGGGAGGGGGCGAGCAGTACTTC. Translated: CAISDMTAGGGEQYF.

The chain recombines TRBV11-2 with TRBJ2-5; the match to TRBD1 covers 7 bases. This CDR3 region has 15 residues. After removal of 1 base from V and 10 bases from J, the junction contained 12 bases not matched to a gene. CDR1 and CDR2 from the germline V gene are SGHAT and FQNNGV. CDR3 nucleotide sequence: TGTGCCAGCAGCTTAGGCCCGCAACAGGGGCCGAACCAGTACTTC. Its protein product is CASSLGPQQGPNQYF.

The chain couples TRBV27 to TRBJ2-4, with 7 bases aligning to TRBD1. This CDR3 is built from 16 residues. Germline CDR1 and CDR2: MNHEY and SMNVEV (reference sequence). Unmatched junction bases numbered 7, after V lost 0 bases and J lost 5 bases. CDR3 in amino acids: CASSLSRTGRENIQYF. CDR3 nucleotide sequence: TGTGCCAGCAGTTTATCCCGGACAGGTCGGGAAAACATTCAGTACTTC.

CDR3 sequence (DNA): TGTGCCAGCAGCCCTGAGCGGGAGACCCAGTACTTC. Protein product: CASSPERETQYF. The chain recombines TRBV11-2 with TRBJ2-5; maybe TRBD2 (5 bases). The ends were cut back, 5 bases at V and 5 bases at J, with 9 bases in the middle. Germline V CDR1 and CDR2: SGHAT, FQNNGV. The length of the CDR3 is 12 residues.

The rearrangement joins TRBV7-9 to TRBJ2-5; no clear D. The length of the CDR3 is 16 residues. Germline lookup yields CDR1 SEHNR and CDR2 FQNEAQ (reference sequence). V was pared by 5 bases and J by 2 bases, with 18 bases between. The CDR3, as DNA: TGTGCCAGCAGCCCCTGGCGGATAGAACTTCAAGAGACCCAGTACTTC. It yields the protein CASSPWRIELQETQYF.

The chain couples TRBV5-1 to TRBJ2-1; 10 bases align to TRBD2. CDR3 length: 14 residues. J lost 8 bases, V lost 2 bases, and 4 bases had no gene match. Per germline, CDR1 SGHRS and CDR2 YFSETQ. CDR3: CASSLGAGGDEQFF. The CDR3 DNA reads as TGCGCCAGCAGCTTAGGAGCGGGAGGGGATGAGCAGTTCTTC.

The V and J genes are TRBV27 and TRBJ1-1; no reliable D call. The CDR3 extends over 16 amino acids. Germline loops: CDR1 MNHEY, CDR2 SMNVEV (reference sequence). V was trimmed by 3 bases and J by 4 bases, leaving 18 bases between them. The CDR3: CASSLEGWAGGTEAFF. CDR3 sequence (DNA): TGTGCCAGCAGTTTGGAAGGCTGGGCTGGAGGCACTGAAGCTTTCTTT.

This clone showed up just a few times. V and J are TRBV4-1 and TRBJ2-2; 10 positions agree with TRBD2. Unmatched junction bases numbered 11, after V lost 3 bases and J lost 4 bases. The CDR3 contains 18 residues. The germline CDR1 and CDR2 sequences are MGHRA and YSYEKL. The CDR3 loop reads CASSHGSLAGVSTGELFF. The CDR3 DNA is TGCGCCAGCAGCCATGGGTCCCTAGCGGGAGTATCCACCGGGGAGCTGTTTTTT.

In nucleotides, the CDR3 is TGTGCCAGCAGTTTACTAGGACTAGCGTTCACAGATACGCAGTATTTT. Translated, it gives CASSLLGLAFTDTQYF. J is TRBJ2-3 and V is TRBV28; 9 bases line up with TRBD2. The J segment lost 2 bases and the V segment lost 2 bases, leaving 5 bases of the junction unmatched. CDR3 length equals 16 residues. The germline gives CDR1 MDHEN, CDR2 SYDVKM. Full variable domain (remainder filled in from reference TRBV28 and TRBJ2-3): DVKVTQSSRYLVKRTGEKVFLECVQDMDHENMFWYRQDPGLGLRLIYFSYDVKMKEKGDIPEGYSVSREKKERFSLILESASTNQTSMYLCASSLLGLAFTDTQYFGPGTRLTVL.

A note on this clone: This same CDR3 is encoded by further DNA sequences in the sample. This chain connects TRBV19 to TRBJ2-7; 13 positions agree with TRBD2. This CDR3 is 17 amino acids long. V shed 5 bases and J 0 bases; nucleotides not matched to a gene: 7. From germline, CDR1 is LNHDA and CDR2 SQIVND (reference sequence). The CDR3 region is CASSGGTSGAISYEQYF. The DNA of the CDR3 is TGTGCCAGTAGTGGCGGGACTAGCGGGGCTATCTCCTACGAGCAGTACTTC.

In nucleotides, the CDR3 is TGTGCCAGCAGTGAAGCTTTCGCGGGATTACAGCCCCAGCATTTT. Amino acids: CASSEAFAGLQPQHF. The V and J genes are TRBV6-1 and TRBJ1-5; unclear D gene. The CDR3 sequence is 15 residues long. V dropped 0 bases and J dropped 7 bases, with 13 bases sitting between them. Looked up from germline, CDR1 is MNHNS and CDR2 is SASEGT.

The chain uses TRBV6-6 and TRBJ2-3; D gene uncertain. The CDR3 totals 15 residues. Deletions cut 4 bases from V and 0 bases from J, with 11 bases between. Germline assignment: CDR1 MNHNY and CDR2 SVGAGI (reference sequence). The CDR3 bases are TGTGCCAGCAGTTTCTCTTCGACTAGCACAGATACGCAGTATTTT. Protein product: CASSFSSTSTDTQYF.

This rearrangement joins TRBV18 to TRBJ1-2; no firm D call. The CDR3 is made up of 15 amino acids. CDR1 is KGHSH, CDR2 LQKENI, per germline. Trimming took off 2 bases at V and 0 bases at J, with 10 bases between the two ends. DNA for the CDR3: TGTGCCAGCTCACCAAGGAGGGAGCCTAACTATGGCTACACCTTC. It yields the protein CASSPRREPNYGYTF. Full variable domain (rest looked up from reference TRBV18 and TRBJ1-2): NAGVMQNPRHLVRRRGQEARLRCSPMKGHSHVYWYRQLPEEGLKFMVYLQKENIIDESGMPKERFSAEFPKEGPSILRIQQVVRGDSAAYFCASSPRREPNYGYTFGSGTRLTVV.

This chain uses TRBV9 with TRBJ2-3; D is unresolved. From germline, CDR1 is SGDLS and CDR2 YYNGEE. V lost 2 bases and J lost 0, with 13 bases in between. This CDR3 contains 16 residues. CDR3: CASSVRSVSSTDTQYF. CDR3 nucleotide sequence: TGTGCCAGCAGCGTTCGGTCCGTTTCTAGCACAGATACGCAGTATTTT. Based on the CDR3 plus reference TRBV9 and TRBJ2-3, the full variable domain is DSGVTQTPKHLITATGQRVTLRCSPRSGDLSVYWYQQSLDQGLQFLIQYYNGEERAKGNILERFSAQQFPDLHSELNLSSLELGDSALYFCASSVRSVSSTDTQYFGPGTRLTVL.

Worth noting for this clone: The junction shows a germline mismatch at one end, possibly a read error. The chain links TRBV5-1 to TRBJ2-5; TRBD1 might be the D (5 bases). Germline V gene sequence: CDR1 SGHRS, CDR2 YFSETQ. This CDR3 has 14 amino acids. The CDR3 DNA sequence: TGCGCCAGCAGTTTGGTCTCCTTCGGACAAGAGCAGTACTTC. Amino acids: CASSLVSFGQEQYF.

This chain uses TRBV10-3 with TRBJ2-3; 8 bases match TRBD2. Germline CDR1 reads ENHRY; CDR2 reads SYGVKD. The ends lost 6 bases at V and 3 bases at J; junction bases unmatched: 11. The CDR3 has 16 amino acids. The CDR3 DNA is TGTGCCATCAGACCCCAAATCGGGAGGGGGACAGATACGCAGTATTTT. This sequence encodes CAIRPQIGRGTDTQYF.